This TCR beta chain emerged from a study of cytomegalovirus exposure and HLA in healthy donors. In the study overall: An earlier analysis identified more than 90 million unique TCR beta sequences in 150 million to 200 million T cells.

The V gene's germline CDR1 is MNHEY and CDR2 SVGAGI. The germline V and J ends were trimmed by 0 bases and 3 bases, with 12 bases remaining between them. This CDR3 is built from 16 residues. The study, taken as a whole, reports: The classifier was said to identify cytomegalovirus status with high specificity and sensitivity.

Details on this clone: Its antigen is as yet unknown.

The PCR used 60 Vbeta and 13 Jbeta primers. The assay was immunoSEQ multiplex PCR, and TCRdb's table has in-frame clones only and misses some. The sample lists around 96,000 clones, 64% seen once, with 3.2% in the top ten. Input material: PBMCs. The V and J genes are TRBV6-5 and TRBJ1-3, with unresolved D. The sequence derives from a man between 60 and 70 years old in good health and CMV-seronegative. CDR3 in DNA: TGTGCCAGCAGTTACTCCTCCTCGACGGGTGGAAACACCATATATTTT. It codes for CASSYSSSTGGNTIYF.